The 8 T cell receptor beta chains reported below all come from one sample, sequenced in a study of T-cell memory formation after mild COVID-19. TCRdb ran MiXCR on the 5' RACE reads and lists one entry per CDR3 protein. The sample yields around 320,000 distinct CDR3 sequences, roughly 21% seen once. Specimen: PBMCs or a T cell subset sorted from them (not recorded which). The source of these receptors is a man aged 18 to 30 who had mild COVID-19 (a few samples of this study predate the infection). Cell type and time point are not known.

The J gene is TRBJ1-2, the V gene TRBV6-5; 7 nucleotides agree with TRBD1. The CDR3 runs to 16 residues. The germline CDR1 and CDR2 sequences are MNHEY and SVGAGI. The junction had 13 bases not matched to a gene; V was cut back by 2 bases and J by 7 bases. The DNA for the CDR3 is TGTGCCAGCAGTTACCGAGCTACAGGGGCCCTCGGTGGCTACACCTTC. Translating gives CASSYRATGALGGYTF.

This clonotype was observed a few times. The chain couples TRBV6-6 to TRBJ1-1; D is possibly TRBD1 (6 bases). Trimming pared 7 bases from V and 5 bases from J, leaving 8 bases between. Germline V gives CDR1 MNHNY, CDR2 SVGAGI (reference sequence). This CDR3 region has 11 residues. CDR3 in amino acids: CASTRGTEAFF. Here the CDR3 DNA reads TGTGCCAGCACCAGGGGTACTGAAGCTTTCTTT.

This clonotype has just a few counts. This chain uses TRBV7-2 with TRBJ2-7, with 8 bases fitting TRBD2. In germline, CDR1 is SGHTA, CDR2 FQGNSA. This CDR3 spans 17 amino acids. For the CDR3, the DNA is TGTGCCAGCAGCTTAGCGCTAACGGGCGGGGGGCTCGACCCGCTGATGGTC. This codes for CASSLALTGGGLDPLMV.

This chain connects TRBV11-1 to TRBJ2-6; D gene unclear. Trimming removed 6 bases from V and 7 bases from J, with 16 bases in between. Germline V gives CDR1 SGHAT, CDR2 FQDESV (reference sequence). The CDR3 runs to 15 residues. CDR3 sequence: CASRDDPLGANVLTF. As DNA, the CDR3 is TGTGCCAGCAGAGATGACCCTTTAGGAGCCAACGTCCTGACTTTC. Complete variable domain (other parts from reference TRBV11-1 and TRBJ2-6): EAEVAQSPRYKITEKSQAVAFWCDPISGHATLYWYRQILGQGPELLVQFQDESVVDDSQLPKDRFSAERLKGVDSTLKIQPAELGDSAMYLCASRDDPLGANVLTFGAGSRLTVL.

The genes are TRBV29-1 and TRBJ2-3, with TRBD2 matching over 7 bases. This CDR3 is 14 amino acids long. V was clipped by 3 bases and J by 6 bases; unmatched bases: 9. CDR1 is SQVTM, CDR2 ANQGSEA, per germline. The DNA of the CDR3 is TGCAGCGTTGAGATGGCAGTCGGGGGGGATACGCAGTATTTT. Translation gives CSVEMAVGGDTQYF.

In this sample, this clonotype turned up once. V is TRBV5-1 and J is TRBJ1-6, with a possible D match to TRBD1 (6 bases). Trimming pared 9 bases from V and 12 bases from J, leaving 31 bases between. The germline V gene has CDR1 SGHRS and CDR2 YFSETQ. The CDR3 covers 17 residues. The CDR3 nucleotides are TGCGCCACCACTGCCACCGTCGGGGGCGCAGTTCGGGGACCCCTCCACTTT. Translating gives CATTATVGGAVRGPLHF.

This clonotype was found a few times. The chain employs TRBV6-5 and TRBJ1-2, with D possibly TRBD1 on 5 matching bases. Trimming removed 4 bases at V and 2 bases at J, with 11 bases between. This CDR3 spans 14 amino acids. The germline V gene has CDR1 MNHEY and CDR2 SVGAGI. In nucleotides, the CDR3 is TGTGCCAGCAGTTTTGGGGGTGGGAACTATGGCTACACCTTC. This translates into CASSFGGGNYGYTF.

V and J are TRBV24-1 and TRBJ2-3, with 13 bases aligning to TRBD2. This CDR3 is 15 amino acids long. From germline, CDR1 is KGHDR and CDR2 SFDVKD. V lost 6 bases and J lost 6; bases outside the gene matches: 5. CDR3 in DNA: TGTGCCACCAGTTATGGGACTAGCGGGGTGGATACGCAGTATTTT. As protein: CATSYGTSGVDTQYF.